This T cell receptor (beta chain) was obtained from a study of long-term antiretroviral therapy in people with HIV. Study conclusions and caveats: Blood was collected between the mid-2000s and the late 2010s, possibly under older ART regimens. Increased diversity was seen after ART, yet it remained lower than in transplant donor controls. Dominant in the repertoire at all time points were clones expanded before ART.

Run at survey level, the immunoSEQ assay was version v3.0. The repertoire was sequenced with immunoSEQ multiplex PCR; TCRdb's copy has only in-frame clones and lacks some. This sample yields around 20,000 clones, of which approximately 85% are seen a single time; 5% to 7% belongs to the top ten. The CDR3 covers 15 residues. J lost 3 bases, V lost 5 bases, and 9 bases had no gene match. Germline values: CDR1 MDHEN, CDR2 SYDVKM. Each specimen consisted of about 0.9-10 million cryopreserved PBMC prior to extraction of DNA. This clone was counted only a few times. Its antigen remains unidentified. Sample: unsorted PBMCs, taken at the start of antiretroviral therapy, before treatment. This chain uses TRBV28 with TRBJ2-7, with TRBD1 matching over 8 bases. The TCR sequence derives from a man aged 18-30 years with HIV. DNA for the CDR3: TGTGCCAGCAGTAATCCGCCTACAGGGGGCTACGAGCAGTACTTC. Residues: CASSNPPTGGYEQYF.